Listed here is a single T cell receptor beta chain. The trim removed 4 bases at V and 0 bases at J, leaving 5 bases unmatched. Germline CDR1 reads MNHEY; CDR2 reads SVGAGI. This CDR3 comprises 15 residues. This sample stems from a study of blood T cell repertoires in COVID-19. Study in general: Sources were T cells, B-cell-depleted T cells, or PBMCs; the material itself was cDNA or gDNA.

Profiled with immunoSEQ multiplex PCR; TCRdb holds only in-frame clones, not every one. Of 95,000 to 120,000 clones detected, 84% appear once; the ten largest clones hold approximately 8.1%. This clonotype was obtained from a woman aged 40-49 years with acute or convalescent COVID-19. Sequenced: peripheral blood. This chain uses TRBV6-5 with TRBJ1-1; the match to TRBD1 covers 7 bases. The CDR3, as DNA: TGTGCCAGCAGTTCTTACAGGGGACTGAACACTGAAGCTTTCTTT. Its translation is CASSSYRGLNTEAFF.